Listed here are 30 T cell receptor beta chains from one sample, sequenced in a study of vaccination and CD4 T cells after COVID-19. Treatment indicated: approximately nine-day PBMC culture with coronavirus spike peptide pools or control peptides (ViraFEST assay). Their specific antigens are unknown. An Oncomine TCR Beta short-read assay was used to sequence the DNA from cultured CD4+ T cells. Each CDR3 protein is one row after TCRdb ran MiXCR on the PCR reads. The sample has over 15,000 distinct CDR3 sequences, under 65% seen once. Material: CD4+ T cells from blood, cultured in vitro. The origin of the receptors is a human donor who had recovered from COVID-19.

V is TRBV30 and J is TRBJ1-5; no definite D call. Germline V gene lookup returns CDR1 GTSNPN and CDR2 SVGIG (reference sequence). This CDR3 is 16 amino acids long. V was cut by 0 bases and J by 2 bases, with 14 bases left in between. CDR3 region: CAWSVLGLGGNQPQHF. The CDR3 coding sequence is TGTGCCTGGAGTGTACTAGGCTTGGGTGGCAATCAGCCCCAGCATTTT.

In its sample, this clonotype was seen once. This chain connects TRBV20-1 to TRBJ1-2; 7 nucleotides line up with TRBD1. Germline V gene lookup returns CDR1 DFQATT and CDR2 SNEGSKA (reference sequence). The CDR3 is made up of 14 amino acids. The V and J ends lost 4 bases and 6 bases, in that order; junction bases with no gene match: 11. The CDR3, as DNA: TGCAGTGCTACCGGGACAGAAAAGTTAAATGGCTACACCTTC. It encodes CSATGTEKLNGYTF.

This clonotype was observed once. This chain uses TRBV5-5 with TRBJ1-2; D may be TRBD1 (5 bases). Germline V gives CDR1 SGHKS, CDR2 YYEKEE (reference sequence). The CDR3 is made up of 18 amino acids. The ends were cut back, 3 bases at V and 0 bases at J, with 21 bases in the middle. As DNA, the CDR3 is TGTGCCAGCAGCTGGGAAATGGGGGTGCTTAATTCTAACTATGGCTACACCTTC. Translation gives CASSWEMGVLNSNYGYTF.

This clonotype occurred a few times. The CDR3 region is CSARTGGSLVTYEQYF. DNA of the CDR3: TGCAGTGCTAGGACAGGGGGCTCCCTAGTGACCTACGAGCAGTACTTC. The J gene is TRBJ2-7, the V gene TRBV20-1; 10 bases align to TRBD1. CDR3 length equals 16 residues. Trimming removed 3 bases from V and 2 bases from J; junction bases left unmatched: 10. Germline-derived CDR1 and CDR2 are DFQATT and SNEGSKA (reference sequence).

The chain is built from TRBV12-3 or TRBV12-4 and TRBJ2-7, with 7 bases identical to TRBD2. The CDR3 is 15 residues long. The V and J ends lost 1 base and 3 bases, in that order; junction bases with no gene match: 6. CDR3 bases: TGTGCCAGCAGTTTAGTGAGCGGGGCGATCTACGAGCAGTACTTC. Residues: CASSLVSGAIYEQYF.

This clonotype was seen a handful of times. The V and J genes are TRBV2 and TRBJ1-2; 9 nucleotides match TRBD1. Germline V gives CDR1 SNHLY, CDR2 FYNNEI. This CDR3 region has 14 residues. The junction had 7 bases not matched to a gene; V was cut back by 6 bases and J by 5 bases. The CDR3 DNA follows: TGTGCCAGCAGGGGTACAGGGGGCCTTTATGGCTACACCTTC. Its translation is CASRGTGGLYGYTF.

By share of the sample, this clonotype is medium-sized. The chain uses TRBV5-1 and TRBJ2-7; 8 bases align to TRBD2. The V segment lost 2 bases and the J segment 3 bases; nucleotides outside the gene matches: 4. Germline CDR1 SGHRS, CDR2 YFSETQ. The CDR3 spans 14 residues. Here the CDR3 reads CASSLAGALYEQYF. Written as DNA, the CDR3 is TGCGCCAGCAGCTTAGCGGGAGCCCTCTACGAGCAGTACTTC.

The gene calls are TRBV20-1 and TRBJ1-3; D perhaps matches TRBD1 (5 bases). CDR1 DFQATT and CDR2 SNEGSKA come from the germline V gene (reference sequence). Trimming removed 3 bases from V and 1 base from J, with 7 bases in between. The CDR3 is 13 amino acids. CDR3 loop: CSARTESGNTIYF. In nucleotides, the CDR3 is TGCAGTGCTAGGACAGAATCTGGAAACACCATATATTTT.

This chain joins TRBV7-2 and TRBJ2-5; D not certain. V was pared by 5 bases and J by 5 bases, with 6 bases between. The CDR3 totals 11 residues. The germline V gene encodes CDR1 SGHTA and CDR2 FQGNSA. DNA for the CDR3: TGTGCCAGCAGCAGCTTGGAGACCCAGTACTTC. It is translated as CASSSLETQYF. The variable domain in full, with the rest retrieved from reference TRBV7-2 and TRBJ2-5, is GAGVSQSPSNKVTEKGKDVELRCDPISGHTALYWYRQSLGQGLEFLIYFQGNSAPDKSGLPSDRFSAERTGGSVSTLTIQRTQQEDSAVYLCASSSLETQYFGPGTRLLVL.

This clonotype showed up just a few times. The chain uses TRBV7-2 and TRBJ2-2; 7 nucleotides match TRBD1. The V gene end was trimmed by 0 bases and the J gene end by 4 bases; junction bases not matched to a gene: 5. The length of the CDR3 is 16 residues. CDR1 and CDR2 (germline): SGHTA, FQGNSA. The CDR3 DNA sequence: TGTGCCAGCAGCTTAGCAGGGGGCGCGGGCACCGGGGAGCTGTTTTTT. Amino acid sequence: CASSLAGGAGTGELFF.

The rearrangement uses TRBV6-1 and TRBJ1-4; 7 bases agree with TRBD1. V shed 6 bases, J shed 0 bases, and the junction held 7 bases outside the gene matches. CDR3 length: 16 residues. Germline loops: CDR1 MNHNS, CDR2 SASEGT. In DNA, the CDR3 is TGTGCCAGCAGCCTGCTCACAGGGGCAACTAATGAAAAACTGTTTTTT. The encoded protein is CASSLLTGATNEKLFF.

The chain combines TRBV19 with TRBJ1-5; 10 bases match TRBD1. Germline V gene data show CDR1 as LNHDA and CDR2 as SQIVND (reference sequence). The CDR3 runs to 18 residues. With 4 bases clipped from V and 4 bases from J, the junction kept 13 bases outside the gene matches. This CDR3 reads CASSTARLGTGDNQPQHF. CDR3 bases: TGTGCCAGTAGTACCGCGAGGCTCGGGACAGGGGATAATCAGCCCCAGCATTTT.

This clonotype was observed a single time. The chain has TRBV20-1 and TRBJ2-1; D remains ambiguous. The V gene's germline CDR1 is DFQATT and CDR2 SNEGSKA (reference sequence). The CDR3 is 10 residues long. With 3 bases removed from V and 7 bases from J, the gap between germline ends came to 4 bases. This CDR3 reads CSARFNEQFF. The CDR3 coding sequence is TGCAGTGCTAGGTTTAATGAGCAGTTCTTC.

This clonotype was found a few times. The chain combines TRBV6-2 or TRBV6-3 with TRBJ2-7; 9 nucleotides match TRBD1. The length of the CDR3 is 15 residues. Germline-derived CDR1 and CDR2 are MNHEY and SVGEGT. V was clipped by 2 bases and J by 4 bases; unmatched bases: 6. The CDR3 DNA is TGTGCCAGCAGTTACGGCGCGGGACAGGGTTACGAGCAGTACTTC. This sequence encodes CASSYGAGQGYEQYF.

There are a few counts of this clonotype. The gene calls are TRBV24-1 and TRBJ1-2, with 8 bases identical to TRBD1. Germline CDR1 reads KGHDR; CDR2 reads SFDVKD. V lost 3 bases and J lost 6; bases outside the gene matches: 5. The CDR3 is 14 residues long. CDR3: CATSDRRRGHGYTF. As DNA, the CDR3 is TGTGCCACCAGTGATCGGCGCAGGGGGCATGGCTACACCTTC.

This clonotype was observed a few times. The CDR3 spells CASTAQMFNSPNTEAFF. DNA for the CDR3: TGCGCCAGCACCGCACAAATGTTTAACAGCCCTAACACTGAAGCTTTCTTT. The chain has TRBV5-1 and TRBJ1-1; D is unresolved. CDR1 SGHRS and CDR2 YFSETQ come from the germline V gene. This CDR3 has 17 residues. V dropped 6 bases and J dropped 2 bases, with 23 bases sitting between them. Complete variable domain (other parts from reference TRBV5-1 and TRBJ1-1): KAGVTQTPRYLIKTRGQQVTLSCSPISGHRSVSWYQQTPGQGLQFLFEYFSETQRNKGNFPGRFSGRQFSNSRSEMNVSTLELGDSALYLCASTAQMFNSPNTEAFFGQGTRLTVV.

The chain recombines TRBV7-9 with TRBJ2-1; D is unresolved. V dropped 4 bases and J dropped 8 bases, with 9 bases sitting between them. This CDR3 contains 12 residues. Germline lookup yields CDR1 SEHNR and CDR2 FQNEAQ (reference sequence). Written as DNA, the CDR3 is TGTGCCAGCAGCTCATGGATGGATGAGCAGTTCTTC. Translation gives CASSSWMDEQFF. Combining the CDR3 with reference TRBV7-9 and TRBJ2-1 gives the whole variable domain DTGVSQNPRHKITKRGQNVTFRCDPISEHNRLYWYRQTLGQGPEFLTYFQNEAQLEKSRLLSDRFSAERPKGSFSTLEIQRTEQGDSAMYLCASSSWMDEQFFGPGTRLTVL.

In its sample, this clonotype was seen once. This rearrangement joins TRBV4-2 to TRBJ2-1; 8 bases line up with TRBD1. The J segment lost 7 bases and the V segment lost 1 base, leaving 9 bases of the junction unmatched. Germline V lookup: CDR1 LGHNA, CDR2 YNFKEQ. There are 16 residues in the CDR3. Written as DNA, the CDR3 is TGTGCCAGCAGCCAAGTCTCGGCAGGGGGCTTGAATGAGCAGTTCTTC. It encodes CASSQVSAGGLNEQFF.

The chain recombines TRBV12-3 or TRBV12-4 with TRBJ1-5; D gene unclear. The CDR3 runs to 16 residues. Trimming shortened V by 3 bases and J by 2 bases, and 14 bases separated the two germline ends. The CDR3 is CASSFGFRRGNQPQHF. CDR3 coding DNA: TGTGCCAGCAGTTTTGGGTTCCGGAGGGGCAATCAGCCCCAGCATTTT.

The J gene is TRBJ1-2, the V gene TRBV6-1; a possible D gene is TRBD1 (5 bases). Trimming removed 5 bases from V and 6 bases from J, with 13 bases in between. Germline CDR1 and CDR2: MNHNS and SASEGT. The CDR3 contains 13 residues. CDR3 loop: CASSRDLRDGYTF. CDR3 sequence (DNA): TGTGCCAGCAGTAGGGACTTAAGGGATGGCTACACCTTC.

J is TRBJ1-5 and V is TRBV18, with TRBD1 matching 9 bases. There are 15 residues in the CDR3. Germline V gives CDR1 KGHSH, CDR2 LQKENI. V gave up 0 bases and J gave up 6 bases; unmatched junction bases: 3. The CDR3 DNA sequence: TGTGCCAGCTCACCACCAGGACAGGGGAGTCAGCCCCAGCATTTT. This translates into CASSPPGQGSQPQHF.

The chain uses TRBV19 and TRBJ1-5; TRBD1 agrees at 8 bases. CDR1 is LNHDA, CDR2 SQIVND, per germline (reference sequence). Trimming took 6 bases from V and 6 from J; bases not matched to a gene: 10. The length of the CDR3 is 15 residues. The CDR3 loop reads CASSSRGRRSQPQHF. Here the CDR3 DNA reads TGTGCCAGTAGCTCCAGGGGGCGCCGAAGTCAGCCCCAGCATTTT.

The CDR3 reads CSALGPPAVNEQFF. The CDR3 DNA reads as TGCAGTGCCCTCGGGCCTCCGGCCGTCAATGAGCAGTTCTTC. The V call is TRBV20-1, the J call TRBJ2-1, with unresolved D. CDR3 length equals 14 residues. Looked up from germline, CDR1 is DFQATT and CDR2 is SNEGSKA (reference sequence). V shed 6 bases and J shed 6 bases, with 18 bases lying between them.

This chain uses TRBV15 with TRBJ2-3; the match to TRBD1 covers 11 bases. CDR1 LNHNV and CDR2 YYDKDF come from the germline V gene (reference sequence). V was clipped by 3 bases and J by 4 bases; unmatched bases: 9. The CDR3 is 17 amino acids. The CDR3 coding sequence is TGTGCCACCAGCAGGAAGCGCCGGGGACAGGGGGCAGATACGCAGTATTTT. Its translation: CATSRKRRGQGADTQYF.

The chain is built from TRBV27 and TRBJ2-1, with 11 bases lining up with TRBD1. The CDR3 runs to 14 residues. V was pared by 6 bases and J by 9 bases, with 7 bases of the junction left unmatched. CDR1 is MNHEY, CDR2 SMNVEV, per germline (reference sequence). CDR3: CASSAGTGGGEQFF. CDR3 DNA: TGTGCCAGCAGCGCCGGGACAGGGGGGGGTGAGCAGTTCTTC.

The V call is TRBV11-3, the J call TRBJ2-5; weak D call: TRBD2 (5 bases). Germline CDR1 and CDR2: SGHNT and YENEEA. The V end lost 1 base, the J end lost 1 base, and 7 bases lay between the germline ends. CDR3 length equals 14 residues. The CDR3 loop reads CASSLGGLQETQYF. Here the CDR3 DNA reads TGTGCCAGCAGCTTAGGTGGACTCCAAGAGACCCAGTACTTC.

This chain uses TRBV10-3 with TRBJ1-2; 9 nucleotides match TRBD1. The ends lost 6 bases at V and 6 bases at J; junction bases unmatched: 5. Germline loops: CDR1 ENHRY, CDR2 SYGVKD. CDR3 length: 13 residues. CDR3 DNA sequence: TGTGCCATCAGCCACGACAGGGGGGATGGCTACACCTTC. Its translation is CAISHDRGDGYTF.

CDR3 in DNA: TGTGCCAGCAGCTTAGGTGGGAGCGGGAGGAGGGGGAATGAGCAGTTCTTC. Protein sequence: CASSLGGSGRRGNEQFF. The chain carries TRBV7-2 and TRBJ2-1; 9 bases are a match to TRBD2. Germline trimming cut 1 base from V and 7 bases from J; bases unmatched to any gene: 11. Germline loops: CDR1 SGHTA, CDR2 FQGNSA. The CDR3 covers 17 residues.

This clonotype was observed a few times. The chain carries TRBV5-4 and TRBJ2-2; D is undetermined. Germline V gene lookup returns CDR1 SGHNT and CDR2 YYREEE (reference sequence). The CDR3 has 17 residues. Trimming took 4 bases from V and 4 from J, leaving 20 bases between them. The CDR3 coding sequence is TGTGCCAGCAGCCCGATGAGGACCCCGGTGGGCACCGGGGAGCTGTTTTTT. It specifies CASSPMRTPVGTGELFF.

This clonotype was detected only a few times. CDR3 nucleotide sequence: TGTGCCAGCAGCTTAGCAGATACGCAGTATTTT. Protein: CASSLADTQYF. V and J are TRBV7-2 and TRBJ2-3; no reliable D call. Per germline, CDR1 SGHTA and CDR2 FQGNSA. The germline V and J ends were trimmed by 0 bases and 5 bases, with 0 bases remaining between them. The CDR3 spans 11 residues.